This TCR beta chain was captured by sequencing in a study of T-cell reconstitution after alpha-beta-depleted transplantation in children. This clonotype was seen many times. Unmatched junction bases numbered 8, after V lost 6 bases and J lost 5 bases. This CDR3 has 14 amino acids. The germline CDR1 and CDR2 sequences are ENHRY and SYGVKD. Unique molecular identifiers were used in preparing the TCRbeta library. Each CDR3 protein is one row after TCRdb ran MiXCR on the PCR reads. This repertoire shows some 590,000 distinct CDR3 sequences, roughly a tenth found once; its top ten account for about 4.3%. This specimen consisted of PBMCs from the stem cell graft donor, obtained from the stem cell graft. This TCR derives from a human donor who donated a stem cell graft to a child with acute myeloid leukemia. The chain couples TRBV10-3 to TRBJ1-1; 8 bases agree with TRBD1. CDR3 in amino acids: CAIRIQGAGTEAFF. DNA of the CDR3: TGTGCCATCAGAATCCAGGGGGCTGGGACTGAAGCTTTCTTT.